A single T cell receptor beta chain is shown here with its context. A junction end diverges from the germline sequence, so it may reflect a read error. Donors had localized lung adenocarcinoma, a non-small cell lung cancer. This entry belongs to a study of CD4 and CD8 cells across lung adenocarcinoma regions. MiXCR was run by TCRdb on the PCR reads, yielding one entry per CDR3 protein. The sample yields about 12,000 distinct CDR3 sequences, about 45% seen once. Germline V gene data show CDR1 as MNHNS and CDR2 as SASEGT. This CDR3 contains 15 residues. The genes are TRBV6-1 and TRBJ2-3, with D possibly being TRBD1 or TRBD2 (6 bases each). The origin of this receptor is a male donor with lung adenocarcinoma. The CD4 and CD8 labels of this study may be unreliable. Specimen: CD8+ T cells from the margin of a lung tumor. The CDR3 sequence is CASRPRGPGTDTQYF. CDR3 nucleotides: TGTGCCAGCAGACCCCGGGGGCCGGGCACAGATACCCAGTATTTC.